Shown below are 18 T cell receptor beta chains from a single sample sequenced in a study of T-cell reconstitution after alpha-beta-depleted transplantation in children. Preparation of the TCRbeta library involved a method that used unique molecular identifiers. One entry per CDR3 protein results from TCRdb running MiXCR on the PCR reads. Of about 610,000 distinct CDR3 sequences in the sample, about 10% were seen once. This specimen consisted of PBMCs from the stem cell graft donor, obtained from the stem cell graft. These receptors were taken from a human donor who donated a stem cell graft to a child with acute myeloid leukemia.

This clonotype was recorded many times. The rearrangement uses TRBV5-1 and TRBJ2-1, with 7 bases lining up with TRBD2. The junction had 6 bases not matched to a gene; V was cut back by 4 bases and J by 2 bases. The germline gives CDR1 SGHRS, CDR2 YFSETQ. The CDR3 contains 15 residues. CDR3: CASSRDGGTYNEQFF. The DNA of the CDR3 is TGCGCCAGCAGCCGGGACGGGGGGACCTACAATGAGCAGTTCTTC.

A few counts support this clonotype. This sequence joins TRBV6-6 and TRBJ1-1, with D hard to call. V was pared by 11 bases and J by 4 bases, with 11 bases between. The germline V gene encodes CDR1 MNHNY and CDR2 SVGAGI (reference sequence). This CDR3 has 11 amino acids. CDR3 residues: CASKLFTEAFF. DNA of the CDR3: TGTGCCTCCAAGTTATTCACTGAAGCTTTCTTT.

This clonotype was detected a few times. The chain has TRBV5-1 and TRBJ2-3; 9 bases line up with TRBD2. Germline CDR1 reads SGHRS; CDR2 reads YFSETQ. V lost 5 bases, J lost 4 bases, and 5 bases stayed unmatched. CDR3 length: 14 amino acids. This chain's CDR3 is CASSGGRGADTQYF. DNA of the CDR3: TGCGCCAGCAGTGGCGGGAGGGGAGCAGATACGCAGTATTTT.

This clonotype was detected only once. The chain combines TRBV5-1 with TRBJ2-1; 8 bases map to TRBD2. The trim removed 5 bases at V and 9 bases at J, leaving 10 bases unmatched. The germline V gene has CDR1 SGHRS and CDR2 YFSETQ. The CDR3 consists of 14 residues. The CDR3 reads CASRLGLVAPEQFF. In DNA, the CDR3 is TGCGCCAGCAGGCTGGGACTAGTGGCGCCTGAGCAGTTCTTC. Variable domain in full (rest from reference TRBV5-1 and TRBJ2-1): KAGVTQTPRYLIKTRGQQVTLSCSPISGHRSVSWYQQTPGQGLQFLFEYFSETQRNKGNFPGRFSGRQFSNSRSEMNVSTLELGDSALYLCASRLGLVAPEQFFGPGTRLTVL.

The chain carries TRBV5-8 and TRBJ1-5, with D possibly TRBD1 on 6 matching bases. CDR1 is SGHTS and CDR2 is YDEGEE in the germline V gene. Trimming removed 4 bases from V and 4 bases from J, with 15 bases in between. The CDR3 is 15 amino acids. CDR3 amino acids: CASSPGSGANQPQHF. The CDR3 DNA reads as TGTGCCAGCAGCCCCGGATCGGGGGCGAATCAGCCCCAGCATTTT. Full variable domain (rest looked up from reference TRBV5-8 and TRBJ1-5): EAGVTQSPTHLIKTRGQQATLRCSPISGHTSVYWYQQALGLGLQFLLWYDEGEERNRGNFPPRFSGRQFPNYSSELNVNALELEDSALYLCASSPGSGANQPQHFGDGTRLSIL.

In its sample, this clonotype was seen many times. The CDR3 DNA reads TGCAGCGTTGTGCCTGATACGCAGTATTTT. Translation: CSVVPDTQYF. The chain has TRBV29-1 and TRBJ2-3; D unresolved. V lost 4 bases and J lost 6, with 5 bases in between. The CDR3 contains 10 residues. From germline, CDR1 is SQVTM and CDR2 ANQGSEA.

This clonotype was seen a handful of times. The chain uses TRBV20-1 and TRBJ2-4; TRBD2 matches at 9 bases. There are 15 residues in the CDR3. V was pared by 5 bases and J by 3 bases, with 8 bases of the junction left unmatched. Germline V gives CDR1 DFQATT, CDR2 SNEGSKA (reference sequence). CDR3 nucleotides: TGCAGTGCTGGCCTAGCGGGACGGGACAAAAACATTCAGTACTTC. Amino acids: CSAGLAGRDKNIQYF.

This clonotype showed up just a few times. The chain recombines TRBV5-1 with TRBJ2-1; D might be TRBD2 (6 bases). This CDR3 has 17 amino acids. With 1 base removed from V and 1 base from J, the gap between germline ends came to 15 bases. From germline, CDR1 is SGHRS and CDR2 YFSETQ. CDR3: CASSLNGRGASYNEQFF. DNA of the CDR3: TGCGCCAGCAGCTTGAATGGGCGCGGGGCTTCCTACAATGAGCAGTTCTTC.

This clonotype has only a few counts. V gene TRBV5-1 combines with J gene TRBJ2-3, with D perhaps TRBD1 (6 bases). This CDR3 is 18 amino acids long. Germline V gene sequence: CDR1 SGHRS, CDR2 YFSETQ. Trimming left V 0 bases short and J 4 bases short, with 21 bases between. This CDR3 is CASSLAKVSGAWADTQYF. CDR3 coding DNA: TGCGCCAGCAGCTTGGCTAAGGTGTCAGGGGCATGGGCAGATACGCAGTATTTT.

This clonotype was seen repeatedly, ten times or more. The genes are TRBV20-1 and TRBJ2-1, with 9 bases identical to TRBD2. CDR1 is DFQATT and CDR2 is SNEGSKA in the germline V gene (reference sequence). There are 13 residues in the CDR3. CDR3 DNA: TGCACCGCGGGGGGGAGCTCCTACAATGAGCAGTTCTTC. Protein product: CTAGGSSYNEQFF.

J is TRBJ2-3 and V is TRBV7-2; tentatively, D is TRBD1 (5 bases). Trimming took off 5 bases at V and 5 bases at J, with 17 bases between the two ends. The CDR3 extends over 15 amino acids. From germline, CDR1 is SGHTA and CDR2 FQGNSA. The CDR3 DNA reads TGTGCCAGCAGCCCGCGGCAGGGTTCGGTAGATACGCAGTATTTT. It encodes CASSPRQGSVDTQYF.

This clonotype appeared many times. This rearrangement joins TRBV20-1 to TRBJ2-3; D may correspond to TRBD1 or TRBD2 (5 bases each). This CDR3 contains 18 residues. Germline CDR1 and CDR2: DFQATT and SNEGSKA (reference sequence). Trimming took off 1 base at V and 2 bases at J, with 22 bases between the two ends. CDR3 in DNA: TGCAGTGCTAGAGGACATACCGGGACCACGATTCCCACAGATACGCAGTATTTT. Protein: CSARGHTGTTIPTDTQYF.

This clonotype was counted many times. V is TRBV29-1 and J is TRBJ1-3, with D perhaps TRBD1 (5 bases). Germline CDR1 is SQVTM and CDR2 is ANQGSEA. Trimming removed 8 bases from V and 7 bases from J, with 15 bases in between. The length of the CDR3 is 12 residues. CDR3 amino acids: CSSRDAGNTIYF. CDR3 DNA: TGCAGCTCCAGGGACGCCGGGAACACCATATATTTT.

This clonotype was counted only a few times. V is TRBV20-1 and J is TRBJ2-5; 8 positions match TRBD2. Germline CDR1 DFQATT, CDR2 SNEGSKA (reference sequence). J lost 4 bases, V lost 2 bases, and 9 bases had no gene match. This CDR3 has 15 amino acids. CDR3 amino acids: CSARHPGLVSETQYF. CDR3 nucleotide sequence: TGCAGTGCTAGACATCCGGGACTAGTTTCAGAGACCCAGTACTTC.

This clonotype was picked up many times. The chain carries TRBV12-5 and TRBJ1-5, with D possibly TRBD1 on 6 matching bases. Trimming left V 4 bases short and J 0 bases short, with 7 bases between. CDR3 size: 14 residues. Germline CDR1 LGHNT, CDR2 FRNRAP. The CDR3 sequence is CASGSGDSNQPQHF. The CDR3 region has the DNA TGTGCTAGTGGTTCAGGGGATAGCAATCAGCCCCAGCATTTT.

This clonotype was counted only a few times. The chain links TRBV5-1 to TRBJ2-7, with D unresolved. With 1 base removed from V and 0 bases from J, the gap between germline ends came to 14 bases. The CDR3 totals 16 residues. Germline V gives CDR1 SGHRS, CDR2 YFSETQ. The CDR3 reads CASSLRAAYSSYEQYF. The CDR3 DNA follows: TGCGCCAGCAGCTTGAGAGCAGCGTATAGCTCCTACGAGCAGTACTTC.

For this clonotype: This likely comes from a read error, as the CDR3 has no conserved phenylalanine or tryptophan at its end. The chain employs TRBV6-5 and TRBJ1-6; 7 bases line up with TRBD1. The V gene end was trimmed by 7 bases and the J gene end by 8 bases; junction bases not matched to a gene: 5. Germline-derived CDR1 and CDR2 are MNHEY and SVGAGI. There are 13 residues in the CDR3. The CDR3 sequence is CASINRGDSPLHY. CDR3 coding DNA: TGTGCCAGCATTAACAGGGGTGATTCACCCCTCCACTAT.

CDR3 coding DNA: TGTGCCAGCAGCCCAAGGAGGGGGACCCCCTATGGCTACACCTTC. Its protein is CASSPRRGTPYGYTF. The rearrangement joins TRBV4-2 to TRBJ1-2; D may be TRBD1 (6 bases). CDR1 and CDR2 (germline): LGHNA, YNFKEQ. The CDR3 runs 15 residues. Trimming shortened V by 4 bases and J by 4 bases, and 16 bases separated the two germline ends.